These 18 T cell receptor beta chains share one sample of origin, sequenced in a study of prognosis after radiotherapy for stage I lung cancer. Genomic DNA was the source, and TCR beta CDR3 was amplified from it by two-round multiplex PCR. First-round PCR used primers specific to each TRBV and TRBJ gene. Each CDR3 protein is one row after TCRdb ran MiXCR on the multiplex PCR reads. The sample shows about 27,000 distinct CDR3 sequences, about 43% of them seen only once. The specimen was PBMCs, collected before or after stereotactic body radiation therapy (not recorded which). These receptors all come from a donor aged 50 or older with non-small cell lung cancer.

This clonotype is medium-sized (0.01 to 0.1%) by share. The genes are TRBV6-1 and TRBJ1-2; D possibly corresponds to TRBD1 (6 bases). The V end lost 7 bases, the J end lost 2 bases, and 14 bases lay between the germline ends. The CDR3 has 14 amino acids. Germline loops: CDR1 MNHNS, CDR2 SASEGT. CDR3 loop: CASTGTPDNYGYTF. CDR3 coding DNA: TGTGCCAGCACAGGGACACCAGACAACTATGGCTACACCTTC.

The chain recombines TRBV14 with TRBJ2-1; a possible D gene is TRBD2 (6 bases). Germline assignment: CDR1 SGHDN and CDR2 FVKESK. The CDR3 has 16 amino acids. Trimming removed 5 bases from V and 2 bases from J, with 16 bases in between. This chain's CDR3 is CASSKQLADPYNEQFF. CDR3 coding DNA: TGTGCCAGCAGCAAACAACTAGCAGACCCCTACAATGAGCAGTTCTTC.

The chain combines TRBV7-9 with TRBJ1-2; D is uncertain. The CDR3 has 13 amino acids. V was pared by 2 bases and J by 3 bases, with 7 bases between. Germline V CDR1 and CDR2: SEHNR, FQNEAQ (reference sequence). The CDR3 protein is CASSLQVHYGYTF. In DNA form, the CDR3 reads TGTGCCAGCAGCTTACAGGTCCACTATGGCTACACCTTC.

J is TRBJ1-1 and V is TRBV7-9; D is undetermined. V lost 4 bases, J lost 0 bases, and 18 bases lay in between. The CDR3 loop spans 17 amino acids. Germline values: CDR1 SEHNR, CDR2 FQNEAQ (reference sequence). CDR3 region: CASSSQTGYSMNTEAFF. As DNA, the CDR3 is TGTGCCAGCAGCTCTCAGACGGGGTACTCAATGAACACTGAAGCTTTCTTT.

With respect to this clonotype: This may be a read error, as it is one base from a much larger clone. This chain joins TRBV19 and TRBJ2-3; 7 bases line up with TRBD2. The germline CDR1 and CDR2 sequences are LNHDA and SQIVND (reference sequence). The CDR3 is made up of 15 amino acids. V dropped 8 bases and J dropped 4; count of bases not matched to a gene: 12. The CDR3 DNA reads TGTGCCAGTTCCGAAAGCGGGGTGACCGCAGATACGCAGTATTTT. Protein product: CASSESGVTADTQYF.

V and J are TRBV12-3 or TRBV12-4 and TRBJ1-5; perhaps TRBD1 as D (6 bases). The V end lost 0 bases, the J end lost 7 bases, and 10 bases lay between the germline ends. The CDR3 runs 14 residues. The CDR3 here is CASSLAGRGQPQHF. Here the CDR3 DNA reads TGTGCCAGCAGTTTAGCAGGGAGGGGGCAGCCCCAGCATTTT.

CDR3 protein: CASSESEGSGTVPYEQYF. As DNA, the CDR3 is TGTGCCAGCAGCGAAAGTGAGGGATCCGGGACAGTCCCCTACGAGCAGTACTTC. The chain uses TRBV6-1 and TRBJ2-7; 7 bases are a match to TRBD1. This CDR3 has 18 residues. The trim removed 6 bases at V and 2 bases at J, leaving 19 bases unmatched. Germline-derived CDR1 and CDR2 are MNHNS and SASEGT.

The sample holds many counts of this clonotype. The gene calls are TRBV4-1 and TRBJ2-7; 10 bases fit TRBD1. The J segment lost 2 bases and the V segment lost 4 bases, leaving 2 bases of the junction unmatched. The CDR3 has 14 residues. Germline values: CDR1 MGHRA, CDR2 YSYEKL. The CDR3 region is CASSPGQGAYEQYF. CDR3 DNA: TGCGCCAGCAGCCCTGGACAGGGGGCCTACGAGCAGTACTTC.

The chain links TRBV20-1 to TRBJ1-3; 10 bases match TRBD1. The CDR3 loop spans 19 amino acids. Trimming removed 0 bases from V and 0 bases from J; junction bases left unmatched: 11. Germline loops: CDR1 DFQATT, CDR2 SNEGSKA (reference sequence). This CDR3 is CSARDPGQGVWGSGNTIYF. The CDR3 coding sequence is TGCAGTGCTAGAGACCCCGGACAGGGGGTCTGGGGCTCTGGAAACACCATATATTTT.

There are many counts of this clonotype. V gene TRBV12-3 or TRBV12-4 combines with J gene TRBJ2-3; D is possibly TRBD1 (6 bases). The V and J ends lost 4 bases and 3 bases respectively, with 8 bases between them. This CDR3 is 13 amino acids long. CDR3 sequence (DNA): TGTGCCAGCAGTTATAGGGGGACAGATACGCAGTATTTT. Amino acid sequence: CASSYRGTDTQYF.

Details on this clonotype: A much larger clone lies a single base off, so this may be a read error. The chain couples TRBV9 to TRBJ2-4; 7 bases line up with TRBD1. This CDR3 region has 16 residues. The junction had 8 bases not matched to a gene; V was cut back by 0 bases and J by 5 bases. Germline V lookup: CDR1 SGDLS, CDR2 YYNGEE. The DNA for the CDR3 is TGTGCCAGCAGCGTAGCTACCGGGACAGTGGAAAACATTCAGTACTTC. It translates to CASSVATGTVENIQYF.

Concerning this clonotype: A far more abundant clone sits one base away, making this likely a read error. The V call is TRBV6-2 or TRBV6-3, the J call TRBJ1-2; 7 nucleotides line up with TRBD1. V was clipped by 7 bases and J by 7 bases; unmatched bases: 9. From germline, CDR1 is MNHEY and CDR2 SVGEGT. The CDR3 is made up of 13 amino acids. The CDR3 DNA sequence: TGTGCCAGCATTGACAGGGACACCGGTGGCTACACCTTC. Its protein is CASIDRDTGGYTF.

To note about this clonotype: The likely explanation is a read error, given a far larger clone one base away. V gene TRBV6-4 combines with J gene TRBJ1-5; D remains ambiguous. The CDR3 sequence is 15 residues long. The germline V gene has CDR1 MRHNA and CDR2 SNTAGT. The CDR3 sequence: CASSYSSRVNQPQHF. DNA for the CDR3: TGTGCCAGCAGTTACTCGAGTCGTGTCAATCAGCCCCAGCATTTT.

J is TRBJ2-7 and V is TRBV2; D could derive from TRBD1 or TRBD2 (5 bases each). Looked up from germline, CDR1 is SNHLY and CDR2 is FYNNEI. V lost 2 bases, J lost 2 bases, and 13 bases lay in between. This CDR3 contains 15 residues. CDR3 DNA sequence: TGTGCCAGCAGTGAAAGCCCGGGGCCAACCTACGAGCAGTACTTC. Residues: CASSESPGPTYEQYF. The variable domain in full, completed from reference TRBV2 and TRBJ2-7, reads EPEVTQTPSHQVTQMGQEVILRCVPISNHLYFYWYRQILGQKVEFLVSFYNNEISEKSEIFDDQFSVERPDGSNFTLKIRSTKLEDSAMYFCASSESPGPTYEQYFGPGTRLTVT.

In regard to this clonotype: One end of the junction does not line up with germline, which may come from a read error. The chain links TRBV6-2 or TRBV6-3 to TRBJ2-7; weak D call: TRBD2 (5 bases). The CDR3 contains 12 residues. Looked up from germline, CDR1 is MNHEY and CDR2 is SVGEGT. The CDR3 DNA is TGTGACAGCAGTAGAGGGTTCTACGAGAAGTACTTC. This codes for CDSSRGFYEKYF.

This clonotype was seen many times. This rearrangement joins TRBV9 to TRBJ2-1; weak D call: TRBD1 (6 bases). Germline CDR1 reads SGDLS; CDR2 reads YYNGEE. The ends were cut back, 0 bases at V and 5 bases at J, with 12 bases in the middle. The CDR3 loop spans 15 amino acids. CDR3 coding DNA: TGTGCCAGCAGCGTAGGGGGGCCGGGAAACAATGAGCAGTTCTTC. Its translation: CASSVGGPGNNEQFF. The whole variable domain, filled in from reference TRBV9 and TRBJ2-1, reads DSGVTQTPKHLITATGQRVTLRCSPRSGDLSVYWYQQSLDQGLQFLIQYYNGEERAKGNILERFSAQQFPDLHSELNLSSLELGDSALYFCASSVGGPGNNEQFFGPGTRLTVL.

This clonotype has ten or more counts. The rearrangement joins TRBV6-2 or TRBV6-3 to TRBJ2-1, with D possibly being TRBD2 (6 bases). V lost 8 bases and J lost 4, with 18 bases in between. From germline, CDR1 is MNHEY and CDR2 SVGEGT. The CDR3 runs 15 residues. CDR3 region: CASRSWWGVYNEQFF. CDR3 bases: TGTGCCAGCCGTTCGTGGTGGGGGGTTTACAATGAGCAGTTCTTC.

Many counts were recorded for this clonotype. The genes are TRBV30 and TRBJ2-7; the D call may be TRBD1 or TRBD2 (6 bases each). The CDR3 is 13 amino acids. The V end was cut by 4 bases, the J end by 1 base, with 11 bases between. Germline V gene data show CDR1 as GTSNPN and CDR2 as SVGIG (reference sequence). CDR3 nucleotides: TGTGCCTGGACAAGGGGGGTTTCCTACGAGCAGTACTTC. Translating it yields CAWTRGVSYEQYF.